These 15 T cell receptor beta chains share one sample of origin, sequenced in a study of blood T cell repertoires in COVID-19. The table came from immunoSEQ multiplex PCR; TCRdb's copy has only in-frame clones and leaves some out. The sample contains 200,000 to 250,000 clones, 70% to 90% of which appear only once. The sample consisted of peripheral blood. These TCRs come from a woman of 80 years or more with acute or convalescent COVID-19.

The V call is TRBV30, the J call TRBJ1-2, with D hard to call. CDR1 is GTSNPN and CDR2 is SVGIG in the germline V gene (reference sequence). The CDR3 consists of 12 residues. V lost 7 bases to trimming and J lost 7 bases, with 16 bases between them. In DNA form, the CDR3 reads TGTGCCTCCGACTCAGGAGGAGGTGGCTACACCTTC. Residues: CASDSGGGGYTF.

CDR3 amino acids: CAWTRTGTNSPLHF. The CDR3 nucleotides read TGTGCCTGGACCAGAACAGGTACTAATTCACCCCTCCACTTT. The gene calls are TRBV30 and TRBJ1-6; a possible D gene is TRBD1 (5 bases). V lost 4 bases, J lost 6 bases, and 13 bases lay in between. CDR1 and CDR2 from the germline V gene are GTSNPN and SVGIG (reference sequence). The CDR3 has 14 residues. The whole variable domain, remainder taken from reference TRBV30 and TRBJ1-6, is SQTIHQWPATLVQPVGSPLSLECTVEGTSNPNLYWYRQAAGRGLQLLFYSVGIGQISSEVPQNLSASRPQDRQFILSSKKLLLSDSGFYLCAWTRTGTNSPLHFGNGTRLTVT.

The CDR3 DNA is TGTGCCAGCAGTGAAGAGCGCCCAGTGGAGCAGTACTTC. Protein: CASSEERPVEQYF. V and J are TRBV6-1 and TRBJ2-7; no reliable D call. Germline CDR1 MNHNS, CDR2 SASEGT. V shed 1 base and J shed 7 bases, with 11 bases lying between them. This CDR3 has 13 residues.

This chain connects TRBV24-1 to TRBJ1-2; D is undetermined. Trimming took 2 bases from V and 2 from J, leaving 5 bases between them. Germline loops: CDR1 KGHDR, CDR2 SFDVKD. This CDR3 has 13 residues. DNA of the CDR3: TGTGCCACCAGTGATTATCTCAACTATGGCTACACCTTC. Its translation is CATSDYLNYGYTF.

V and J are TRBV12-5 and TRBJ2-5; 8 bases match TRBD2. V gave up 6 bases and J gave up 4 bases; unmatched junction bases: 13. Germline V gene lookup returns CDR1 LGHNT and CDR2 FRNRAP. The CDR3 covers 16 residues. CDR3: CASGPLGLAGGETQYF. The DNA of the CDR3 is TGTGCTAGTGGCCCCCTAGGGCTAGCGGGTGGAGAGACCCAGTACTTC. The full variable domain, completed using reference TRBV12-5 and TRBJ2-5, is DARVTQTPRHKVTEMGQEVTMRCQPILGHNTVFWYRQTMMQGLELLAYFRNRAPLDDSGMPKDRFSAEMPDATLATLKIQPSEPRDSAVYFCASGPLGLAGGETQYFGPGTRLLVL.

This chain uses TRBV30 with TRBJ1-2; TRBD1 matches 7 bases. Trimming took 6 bases from V and 7 from J; bases not matched to a gene: 8. The CDR3 length is 12 residues. From germline, CDR1 is GTSNPN and CDR2 SVGIG (reference sequence). The CDR3: CACLNRGGGYTF. The CDR3 DNA sequence: TGTGCCTGCCTAAACAGGGGCGGTGGCTACACCTTC.

V usage is TRBV29-1 and J usage is TRBJ1-3; D may be TRBD1 (6 bases). Germline V lookup: CDR1 SQVTM, CDR2 ANQGSEA. The CDR3 totals 13 residues. Between the trimmed V and J ends, which lost 4 bases and 1 base, there was a span of 8 bases. The CDR3 here is CSVVRGSGNTIYF. CDR3 bases: TGCAGCGTTGTCAGGGGTTCTGGAAACACCATATATTTT.

This clone was recorded only once. This chain connects TRBV27 to TRBJ2-1, with D possibly matching TRBD1 (6 bases). The CDR3 spans 15 residues. Trimming took off 6 bases at V and 0 bases at J, with 12 bases between the two ends. Germline V gene data show CDR1 as MNHEY and CDR2 as SMNVEV (reference sequence). The CDR3 here is CASSYRVSSYNEQFF. The DNA for the CDR3 is TGTGCCAGCAGCTACAGGGTAAGCTCCTACAATGAGCAGTTCTTC.

The V and J genes are TRBV10-3 and TRBJ2-1, with 8 nucleotides matching TRBD1. Trimming at V came to 8 bases and at J to 0 bases, leaving 15 bases not matched to a gene. This CDR3 has 18 residues. Looked up from germline, CDR1 is ENHRY and CDR2 is SYGVKD. The CDR3 here is CAISVAQGALISYNEQFF. For the CDR3, the DNA is TGTGCCATCTCGGTGGCCCAGGGGGCGTTAATCTCCTACAATGAGCAGTTCTTC.

The V gene is TRBV5-1, the J gene TRBJ2-3; D uncertain. The ends were cut back, 5 bases at V and 0 bases at J, with 4 bases in the middle. The CDR3 is 12 residues long. In germline, CDR1 is SGHRS, CDR2 YFSETQ. The chain's CDR3 is CASSRSTDTQYF. DNA for the CDR3: TGCGCCAGCAGTCGTAGCACAGATACGCAGTATTTT. The full variable domain, rest sourced from reference TRBV5-1 and TRBJ2-3, is KAGVTQTPRYLIKTRGQQVTLSCSPISGHRSVSWYQQTPGQGLQFLFEYFSETQRNKGNFPGRFSGRQFSNSRSEMNVSTLELGDSALYLCASSRSTDTQYFGPGTRLTVL.

J is TRBJ2-2 and V is TRBV9, with 8 bases that match TRBD2. V lost 2 bases and J lost 6; bases outside the gene matches: 9. Germline V lookup: CDR1 SGDLS, CDR2 YYNGEE. The CDR3 spans 16 residues. CDR3 nucleotides: TGTGCCAGCAGCGTGTCAACCTTTAGCGGGGCCGGGGAGCTGTTTTTT. Translating it yields CASSVSTFSGAGELFF.

CDR3: CASSLLSGVVSYNEQFF. The CDR3 nucleotides are TGTGCCAGCAGCTTGCTCTCCGGGGTCGTTTCCTACAATGAGCAGTTCTTC. This sequence joins TRBV5-6 and TRBJ2-1; maybe TRBD2 (5 bases). CDR3 length equals 17 residues. Germline V gene lookup returns CDR1 SGHDT and CDR2 YYEEEE. Trimming took off 1 base at V and 1 base at J, with 15 bases between the two ends.

V is TRBV5-1 and J is TRBJ1-5, with D possibly being TRBD1 (6 bases). Germline V lookup: CDR1 SGHRS, CDR2 YFSETQ. Trimming pared 1 base from V and 3 bases from J, leaving 14 bases between. The CDR3 sequence is 16 residues long. This chain's CDR3 is CASSLWGRDTNQPQHF. CDR3 nucleotides: TGCGCCAGCAGCTTGTGGGGCAGGGACACCAATCAGCCCCAGCATTTT.

Here the CDR3 DNA reads TGTGCCAGCTCATCGACAGGGGGATCAGGAAACACCATATATTTT. Translating gives CASSSTGGSGNTIYF. The chain carries TRBV18 and TRBJ1-3; 9 bases map to TRBD1. The CDR3 runs 15 residues. With 5 bases clipped from V and 4 bases from J, the junction kept 6 bases outside the gene matches. Germline CDR1 KGHSH, CDR2 LQKENI.

This sequence joins TRBV6-5 and TRBJ1-1; D is possibly TRBD1 (6 bases). The V end lost 7 bases, the J end lost 2 bases, and 17 bases lay between the germline ends. CDR1 and CDR2 from the germline V gene are MNHEY and SVGAGI. This CDR3 is 15 amino acids long. CDR3 region: CASIYSTGGNTEAFF. DNA for the CDR3: TGTGCCAGCATCTACTCGACAGGAGGAAACACTGAAGCTTTCTTT.